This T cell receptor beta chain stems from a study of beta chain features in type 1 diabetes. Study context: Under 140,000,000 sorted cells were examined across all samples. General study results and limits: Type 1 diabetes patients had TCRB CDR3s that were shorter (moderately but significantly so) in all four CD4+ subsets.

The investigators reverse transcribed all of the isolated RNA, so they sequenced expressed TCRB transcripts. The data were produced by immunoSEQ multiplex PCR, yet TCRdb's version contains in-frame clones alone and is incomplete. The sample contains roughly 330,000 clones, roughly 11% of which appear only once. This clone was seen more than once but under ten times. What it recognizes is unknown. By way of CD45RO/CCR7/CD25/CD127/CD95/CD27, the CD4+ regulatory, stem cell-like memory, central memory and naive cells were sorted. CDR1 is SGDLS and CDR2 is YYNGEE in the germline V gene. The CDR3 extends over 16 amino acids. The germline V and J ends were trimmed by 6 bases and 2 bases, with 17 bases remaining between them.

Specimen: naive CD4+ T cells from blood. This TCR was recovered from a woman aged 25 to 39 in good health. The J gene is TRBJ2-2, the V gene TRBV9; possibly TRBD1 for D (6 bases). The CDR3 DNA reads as TGTGCCAGCAACCCGCTAAGGGGGTACAACACCGGGGAGCTGTTTTTT. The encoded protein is CASNPLRGYNTGELFF.